This entry is about one T cell receptor beta chain. This clone's antigen is unknown. It has no much larger one-base neighbor in the sample; base qualities were not kept. This sample was included in a study of T cell responses to AZD1222 COVID-19 vaccine listed by TCRdb under 2021. As for the study more broadly: A total of 230 to 250 trial participants underwent TCR sequencing, of whom 207 had received two doses of AZD1222 and around 25 had received two doses of the MenACWY control vaccine. Trial participants were enrolled into age subgroups of 18-55, 56-69 and 70-plus years, which contained approximately 150, 28 and 58 TCR-sequenced participants, respectively.

What the study reported, not specific to this receptor: The 56-69-year group was small, and its depth increase did not reach significance, likely because of low power. After two AZD1222 doses, both the breadth and the depth of spike-specific TCRs were significantly higher than at day 0 and than in MenACWY recipients. Participants were mostly white British and included more females than males, and it was suggested by the authors that clonal diversity may have been underestimated. Because no day 14 peak-response samples were available, repertoires were characterized only after the peak T cell response. Vaccine-associated CD4 TCRs spanned the whole spike protein, with dominant responses in regions 160-218 and 743-854. Epitopes outside the regions mutated in the B.1.351 and B.1.1.7 variants were reportedly recognized by nearly half of the unique spike-specific TCRs. Only five or six AZD1222 recipients were SARS-CoV-2 seropositive at baseline, limiting conclusions about previously exposed vaccinees.

The CDR3 regions of human TCRbeta chains were subjected to immunosequencing. Per the original workflow: TCRs in the repertoires were matched against a reference library of SARS-CoV-2-specific TCRs that had been generated with the MIRA antigen-specificity platform. Breadth was defined as the fraction of unique TCRs that were SARS-CoV-2-associated, and depth was defined as the fraction of total T cells that were SARS-CoV-2-associated. Using the MIRA data, each spike-specific TCR was assigned both to the spike region to which the TCR was reactive and to a CD4 or CD8 class. Log10-transformed breadth and depth values were compared by one-way ANOVA with Sidak's multiple comparisons tests. TCRdb took over this immuneACCESS table, retaining in-frame rearrangements with V and J assigned. Such tables are incomplete; in checked studies, under half of the missing clones stem from an unresolved V gene, and the remainder is unexplained. That table is the source of V, J and clone size, and D and trimming were worked out from the DNA. The sample table contains 150,000 to 200,000 clones; only one count was recorded for roughly 92% of them. Clones ranked in the top ten supply roughly 1% of the sample.

As encoded in the germline V gene, CDR1 is SGHVS while CDR2 is FNYEAQ. Relative to germline, V is 4 bases shorter and J is 7 bases shorter, with 13 bases between their ends. Measured from the cysteine to the phenylalanine, the CDR3 is 14 residues long. The sequence is cut down to CDR3 DNA, 42 bases in frame from base 1. The time point label here, explained by the study, means: about 28 days (+/-7) after the second vaccine dose. AZD1222 recipients with second doses at about 4 weeks or about 12 weeks were pooled, because spike-specific TCR depth and breadth did not differ between schedules. Vaccinee samples came from UK trials COV001 and COV002, including a single-blind randomized controlled phase 2/3 trial of AZD1222 (ChAdOx1 nCoV-19) in healthy adults. For TCRbeta chain sequencing, PBMC samples from trial participants were taken at day 0 and at day 28 after the second dose.

This chain joins TRBV7-6 to TRBJ1-4; no D segment can be confidently identified. This specimen consisted of peripheral blood, obtained 28 days after the second AZD1222 dose. This receptor was taken from an adult who received the AZD1222 COVID-19 vaccine. In nucleotide form, the sequence is TGTGCCAGCAGCTCACGTGTCGTTTCTGAAAAACTGTTTTTT. This is translated as CASSSRVVSEKLFF.